These T cell receptor beta chains were read from a single sample in a study of T cell responses to AZD1222 COVID-19 vaccine. TCRdb's copy holds only in-frame clones and misses some; the assay was immunoSEQ multiplex PCR. The sample has 120,000 to 150,000 clones; more than 75% are singletons. Material: peripheral blood, obtained on day 0 of MenACWY control vaccination. The receptor set was obtained from an adult in good health. CDR3s include the opening cysteine and the closing phenylalanine or tryptophan. Fields, in order: V gene, J gene, CDR3 protein.

V: TRBV3-1/TRBV3-2; J: TRBJ1-6; CDR3: CASRQGQRNSPLHF
V: TRBV13; J: TRBJ1-1; CDR3: CASSVDWGTEAFF
V: TRBV27; J: TRBJ1-1; CDR3: CASSFGQGGLNTEAFF
V: TRBV11-2; J: TRBJ2-2; CDR3: CASSLFVKPTGELFF
V: TRBV10-2; J: TRBJ2-1; CDR3: CASSILGGDKQFF
V: TRBV27; J: TRBJ2-2; CDR3: CASHTWGRGASNTGELFF
V: TRBV9; J: TRBJ2-1; CDR3: CASSSGGHYNEQFF
V: TRBV27; J: TRBJ1-1; CDR3: CASSPLRTGPTEAFF
V: TRBV19; J: TRBJ1-1; CDR3: CASSIVAGKNTEAFF
V: TRBV10-1; J: TRBJ1-5; CDR3: CASSPSGSNQPQHF
V: TRBV6-5; J: TRBJ2-7; CDR3: CASRNRGVNEQYF
V: TRBV7-8; J: TRBJ2-3; CDR3: CASSFRAGTTDTQYF
V: TRBV4-2; J: TRBJ2-5; CDR3: CASSHRQGLQYYQETQYF
V: TRBV28; J: TRBJ2-1; CDR3: CASSSTLAGGLGEQFF
V: TRBV4-1; J: TRBJ1-4; CDR3: CASSQDPDGFNEKLFF
V: TRBV28; J: TRBJ1-1; CDR3: CASSTLDSDKAFF
V: TRBV14; J: TRBJ2-1; CDR3: CASSQEWGRGEQFF
V: TRBV28; J: TRBJ1-2; CDR3: CASSSLDLLTGGRYGYTF
V: TRBV6-5; J: TRBJ1-4; CDR3: CASAFLKDEKLFF
V: TRBV7-6; J: TRBJ2-1; CDR3: CASSPEGPGGLIYNEQFF
V: TRBV3-1/TRBV3-2; J: TRBJ2-4; CDR3: CASSQGTGTGSKNIQYF
V: TRBV6-6; J: TRBJ1-2; CDR3: CASSRGLYGYTF
V: TRBV6-6; J: TRBJ1-1; CDR3: CASPSADMNTEAFF
V: TRBV19; J: TRBJ1-2; CDR3: CASNPRGLFYGYTF
V: TRBV14; J: TRBJ2-7; CDR3: CASSQVLGMRAGEQYF
V: TRBV3-1/TRBV3-2; J: TRBJ1-6; CDR3: CASSRQETPLHF
V: TRBV9; J: TRBJ2-2; CDR3: CASSVASRDRTPGELFF
V: TRBV3-1/TRBV3-2; J: TRBJ2-1; CDR3: CASSQAKLAGANNEQFF
V: TRBV4-2; J: TRBJ2-1; CDR3: CASSQMGGTDNEQFF
V: TRBV4-2; J: TRBJ2-3; CDR3: CASSLHLARDTDTQYF
V: TRBV10-3; J: TRBJ1-1; CDR3: CAIRAIQGGDTEAFF
V: TRBV14; J: TRBJ1-1; CDR3: CASSLLGTENTEAFF